This T cell receptor beta chain came from a study of blood T cell repertoires in COVID-19. Points on this clone: Other DNA sequences from this sample encode an identical CDR3 as well.

Data came from immunoSEQ multiplex PCR; TCRdb stores just in-frame clones and leaves some out. The sample records a few hundred thousand clones, about 86% being singletons. CDR1 SEHNR and CDR2 FQNEAQ come from the germline V gene (reference sequence). V lost 1 base, J lost 3 bases, and 1 base stayed unmatched. This CDR3 is 15 amino acids long. V is TRBV7-9 and J is TRBJ2-2; 8 nucleotides agree with TRBD1. The receptor was derived from a woman aged 45-65 years who had recovered from COVID-19. The sequencing input was PBMCs or T cells enriched from blood (not recorded which). This chain's CDR3 is CASSLGQGYTGELFF. CDR3 bases: TGTGCCAGCAGCTTAGGACAGGGGTACACCGGGGAGCTGTTTTTT.